This passage covers 14 T cell receptor beta chains from one sample sequenced in a study of blood T cell repertoires in COVID-19. The assay was immunoSEQ multiplex PCR, and TCRdb's table has in-frame clones only and misses some. The sample yields 350,000 to 450,000 clones, about 89% seen once. Sequenced sample: peripheral blood. The receptors derive from a woman aged 40-49 years with COVID-19, enrolled during active disease.

This chain links TRBV19 with TRBJ1-5; TRBD1 aligns across 10 bases. The germline CDR1 and CDR2 sequences are LNHDA and SQIVND (reference sequence). J gave up 6 bases and V 9 bases, and 17 bases lay outside the gene matches. The CDR3 has 17 residues. CDR3 in amino acids: CASTHLHGTGVGQPQHF. In nucleotides, the CDR3 is TGTGCCAGCACGCATCTCCACGGGACAGGGGTCGGTCAGCCCCAGCATTTT.

The chain joins TRBV7-2 to TRBJ1-4; D possibly corresponds to TRBD1 (6 bases). V dropped 5 bases and J dropped 8 bases, with 18 bases sitting between them. Germline CDR1 and CDR2: SGHTA and FQGNSA. The CDR3 covers 15 residues. The CDR3 here is CASSPRGGMGEKLFF. The CDR3 coding sequence is TGTGCCAGCAGCCCCCGAGGGGGTATGGGGGAAAAACTGTTTTTT.

The chain links TRBV6-5 to TRBJ1-1; D is ambiguous. V shed 7 bases and J shed 1 base, with 16 bases lying between them. In germline, CDR1 is MNHEY, CDR2 SVGAGI. This CDR3 has 15 residues. The CDR3 spells CASNPTDAKNTEAFF. The CDR3 bases are TGTGCCAGCAACCCAACTGATGCAAAGAACACTGAAGCTTTCTTT.

The chain carries TRBV19 and TRBJ1-4, with 7 bases aligning to TRBD1. V lost 4 bases to trimming and J lost 7 bases; unmatched junction nucleotides: 9. Germline lookup yields CDR1 LNHDA and CDR2 SQIVND (reference sequence). The length of the CDR3 is 15 residues. The CDR3 DNA sequence: TGTGCCAGTAGTAGCCTACAGGGGCGGTTTGAAAAACTGTTTTTT. Translated, it gives CASSSLQGRFEKLFF. Full variable domain (rest looked up from reference TRBV19 and TRBJ1-4): DGGITQSPKYLFRKEGQNVTLSCEQNLNHDAMYWYRQDPGQGLRLIYYSQIVNDFQKGDIAEGYSVSREKKESFPLTVTSAQKNPTAFYLCASSSLQGRFEKLFFGSGTQLSVL.

Points on this clone: Different DNA sequences within this sample yield the same CDR3. In DNA form, the CDR3 reads TGTGCCAGCAGTTACTCGACAGGGGATCAGCCCCAGCATTTT. Protein sequence: CASSYSTGDQPQHF. The chain is built from TRBV6-6 and TRBJ1-5; 8 bases line up with TRBD1. V lost 0 bases and J lost 5; bases outside the gene matches: 0. In germline, CDR1 is MNHNY, CDR2 SVGAGI (reference sequence). The length of the CDR3 is 14 residues.

V usage is TRBV5-4 and J usage is TRBJ1-1; D is uncertain. Trimming removed 0 bases from V and 8 bases from J, with 11 bases in between. CDR1 and CDR2 (germline): SGHNT, YYREEE (reference sequence). This CDR3 region has 13 residues. The CDR3 sequence is CASSLAAGTEAFF. CDR3 nucleotide sequence: TGTGCCAGCAGCTTGGCCGCGGGTACAGAAGCTTTCTTT.

CDR3 in amino acids: CASSIDRIRTGELFF. CDR3 sequence (DNA): TGTGCCAGCAGCATAGACAGGATTCGGACCGGGGAGCTGTTTTTT. The chain combines TRBV6-5 with TRBJ2-2; D might be TRBD1 (6 bases). Germline-derived CDR1 and CDR2 are MNHEY and SVGAGI. The CDR3 sequence is 15 residues long. V gave up 6 bases and J gave up 5 bases, with 16 bases separating them.

The chain carries TRBV4-3 and TRBJ2-1; 9 nucleotides agree with TRBD2. The V gene end was trimmed by 1 base and the J gene end by 6 bases; junction bases not matched to a gene: 10. CDR1 and CDR2 (germline): LGHNA, YSLEER. This CDR3 has 17 amino acids. This CDR3 reads CASSQGSLGSGSNEQFF. The CDR3 DNA follows: TGCGCCAGCAGCCAAGGAAGTCTCGGTAGCGGGAGCAATGAGCAGTTCTTC.

The chain carries TRBV19 and TRBJ1-6; 9 bases align to TRBD1. Germline assignment: CDR1 LNHDA and CDR2 SQIVND (reference sequence). This CDR3 is built from 15 residues. J gave up 8 bases and V 5 bases, and 7 bases lay outside the gene matches. CDR3 loop: CASSSTGGWDSPLHF. The CDR3 nucleotides are TGTGCCAGTAGTTCCACAGGGGGCTGGGATTCACCCCTCCACTTT.

The V and J genes are TRBV5-1 and TRBJ2-3; TRBD1 matches 10 bases. The CDR3 totals 17 residues. CDR1 SGHRS and CDR2 YFSETQ come from the germline V gene. V trimming: 3 bases; J trimming: 2 bases; junction bases outside the gene matches: 9. The DNA for the CDR3 is TGCGCCAGCAGCTCCGCTCCGGGACAGGGGATCACAGATACGCAGTATTTT. Residues: CASSSAPGQGITDTQYF.

The chain combines TRBV6-2 or TRBV6-3 with TRBJ2-1, with 7 bases fitting TRBD2. V was clipped by 6 bases and J by 9 bases; unmatched bases: 20. The CDR3 extends over 17 amino acids. The germline gives CDR1 MNHEY, CDR2 SVGEGT. Here the CDR3 DNA reads TGTGCCAGCAGCCAAACCACTTGGACTAGGGTTGTCAGTGAGCAGTTCTTC. It translates to CASSQTTWTRVVSEQFF.

The chain has TRBV5-1 and TRBJ1-2, with D possibly being TRBD1 (5 bases). Germline CDR1 and CDR2: SGHRS and YFSETQ. V was trimmed by 6 bases and J by 3 bases, leaving 15 bases between them. This CDR3 spans 14 amino acids. In nucleotides, the CDR3 is TGCGCCAGCACTCAAACCGGGGGGGACTATGGCTACACCTTC. Its protein product is CASTQTGGDYGYTF.

The chain combines TRBV6-2 or TRBV6-3 with TRBJ2-3; 7 nucleotides align to TRBD1. The CDR3 is 15 amino acids. CDR1 is MNHEY and CDR2 is SVGEGT in the germline V gene. V was pared by 6 bases and J by 0 bases, with 6 bases of the junction left unmatched. CDR3 sequence reads: CASSPGTVSTDTQYF. The DNA for the CDR3 is TGTGCCAGCAGCCCCGGGACAGTGAGCACAGATACGCAGTATTTT.

The chain recombines TRBV7-2 with TRBJ2-7; TRBD2 agrees at 15 bases. CDR1 is SGHTA and CDR2 is FQGNSA in the germline V gene. V dropped 3 bases and J dropped 0; count of bases not matched to a gene: 9. The CDR3 contains 19 residues. The CDR3 is CASSFKPGLAGGSSYEQYF. As DNA, the CDR3 is TGTGCCAGCAGCTTCAAACCGGGACTAGCGGGGGGAAGCTCCTACGAGCAGTACTTC.